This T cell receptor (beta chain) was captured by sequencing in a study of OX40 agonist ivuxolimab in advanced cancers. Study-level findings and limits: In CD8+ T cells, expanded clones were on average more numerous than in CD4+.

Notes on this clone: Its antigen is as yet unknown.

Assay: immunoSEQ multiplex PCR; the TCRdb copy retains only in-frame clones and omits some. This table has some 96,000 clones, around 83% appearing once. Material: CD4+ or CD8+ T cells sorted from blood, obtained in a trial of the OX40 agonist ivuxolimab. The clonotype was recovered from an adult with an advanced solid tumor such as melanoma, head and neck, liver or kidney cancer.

CDR3 in DNA: TGCGCCAGCAGCTACGGGGGGACGACCTACGAGCAGTACTTC. Translation gives CASSYGGTTYEQYF. The genes are TRBV5-1 and TRBJ2-7; 7 bases are a match to TRBD2. With V trimmed by 3 bases and J by 2 bases, 5 bases remained unmatched. The CDR3 length is 14 residues. Germline V gene lookup returns CDR1 SGHRS and CDR2 YFSETQ.